This T cell receptor beta chain was sequenced in a study of blood T cell repertoires in COVID-19. Study in general: Sites in the United States, Italy and Spain provided acute and convalescent COVID-19 samples. In each case, the material was cDNA or gDNA derived from T cells, B-cell-depleted T cells, or PBMCs.

The Seattle patients, enrolled during active infection, were followed longitudinally. Per the authors' pipeline: Estimation of nucleated cell counts relied on the amplification of reference gene primers. This table comes from immunoSEQ multiplex PCR, and its TCRdb copy is limited to in-frame clones, with some not included. The V and J calls and clone size were taken over from that table, and D and trimming were inferred from the DNA. The table records 250,000 or so clones, almost 90% of them present only once. The length of the CDR3 is 12 residues. V was trimmed by 7 bases and J by 6 bases, leaving 12 bases between them. The germline gives CDR1 LNHDA, CDR2 SQIVND (reference sequence).

The chain couples TRBV19 to TRBJ1-2; D is undetermined. The sample consisted of peripheral blood. This receptor was taken from a woman in her sixties or seventies with COVID-19, enrolled during active disease. CDR3 sequence: CASTDILDGYTF. The CDR3 coding sequence is TGTGCCAGTACCGACATCCTGGATGGCTACACCTTC. Filled out from reference TRBV19 and TRBJ1-2, the complete variable domain reads DGGITQSPKYLFRKEGQNVTLSCEQNLNHDAMYWYRQDPGQGLRLIYYSQIVNDFQKGDIAEGYSVSREKKESFPLTVTSAQKNPTAFYLCASTDILDGYTFGSGTRLTVV.